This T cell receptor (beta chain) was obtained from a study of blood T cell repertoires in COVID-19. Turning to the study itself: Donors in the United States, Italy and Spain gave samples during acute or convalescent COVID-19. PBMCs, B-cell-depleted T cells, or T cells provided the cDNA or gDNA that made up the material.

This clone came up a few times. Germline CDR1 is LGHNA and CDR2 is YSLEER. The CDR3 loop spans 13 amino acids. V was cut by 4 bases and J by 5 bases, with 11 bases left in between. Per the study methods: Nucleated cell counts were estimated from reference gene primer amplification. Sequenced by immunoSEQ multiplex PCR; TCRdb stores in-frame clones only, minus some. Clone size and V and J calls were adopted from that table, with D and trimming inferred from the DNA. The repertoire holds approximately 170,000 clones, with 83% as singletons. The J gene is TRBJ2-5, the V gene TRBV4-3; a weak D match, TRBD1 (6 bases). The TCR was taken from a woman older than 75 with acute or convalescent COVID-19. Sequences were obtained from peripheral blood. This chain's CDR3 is CASSRRRGETQYF. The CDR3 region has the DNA TGCGCCAGCAGCCGTAGAAGGGGGGAGACCCAGTACTTC.